Presented here are 3 T cell receptor beta chains from one specimen sequenced in a study of T cells after yellow fever vaccination. TCRdb reanalysed the 5' RACE reads using MiXCR and keeps one entry per CDR3 protein. The sample has about 260,000 distinct CDR3 sequences, over 4.5% seen once. The starting material was CD4+ T cells sorted from PBMCs, obtained on the day of the yellow fever booster vaccination. The receptors were sampled from a man younger than 35 who received the YFV17D yellow fever vaccine.

This clonotype was seen at least ten times. The chain carries TRBV30 and TRBJ1-2, with D unresolved. Germline lookup yields CDR1 GTSNPN and CDR2 SVGIG (reference sequence). Trimming cost V 2 bases and J 4 bases, with 8 bases left between them. The CDR3 sequence is 12 residues long. CDR3 in amino acids: CAWSPRGYGYTF. CDR3 sequence (DNA): TGTGCCTGGAGTCCCCGGGGCTATGGCTACACCTTC.

At least ten counts were recorded for this clonotype. V gene TRBV5-6 combines with J gene TRBJ1-2; TRBD1 is a possible D gene (6 bases). CDR3 size: 15 residues. Trimming left V 5 bases short and J 4 bases short, with 18 bases between. The germline gives CDR1 SGHDT, CDR2 YYEEEE. CDR3 sequence: CASSLRGVGSYGYTF. As DNA, the CDR3 is TGTGCCAGCAGTCTGAGGGGGGTTGGAAGCTATGGCTACACCTTC.

The V gene is TRBV12-3 or TRBV12-4, the J gene TRBJ2-3; D gene uncertain. The CDR3 is 15 amino acids. The V end was cut by 6 bases, the J end by 0 bases, with 13 bases between. CDR3 sequence: CASSPEYPSTDTQYF. In nucleotides, the CDR3 is TGTGCCAGCAGCCCAGAGTATCCCAGCACAGATACGCAGTATTTT.